These 27 T cell receptor beta chains came from one sample sequenced in a study of T cells in Graves' hyperthyroidism and ophthalmopathy. Amplified TCR beta CDR3 regions came from RNA transcripts. In the first-round RT-PCR of the TCR CDR3, the HTBI primer set was used. Each CDR3 protein is one row after TCRdb ran MiXCR on the multiplex PCR reads. The sample has around 300,000 distinct CDR3 sequences; 10% to 15% are singletons. Sequencing used blood. Receptors originate from a woman in her 30s with Graves' hyperthyroidism that later progressed to Graves' ophthalmopathy.

This clonotype was found many times. The chain combines TRBV7-9 with TRBJ2-2, with TRBD1 as a possible D gene (6 bases). Per the germline V gene, CDR1 is SEHNR and CDR2 is FQNEAQ (reference sequence). CDR3 size: 17 residues. V was pared by 5 bases and J by 0 bases, with 16 bases between. CDR3 residues: CASSPHTGRANTGELFF. As DNA, the CDR3 is TGTGCCAGCAGCCCCCACACAGGGCGAGCGAACACCGGGGAGCTGTTTTTT.

In this sample, this clonotype turned up many times. V gene TRBV5-1 combines with J gene TRBJ2-1; possibly TRBD2 for D (6 bases). Looked up from germline, CDR1 is SGHRS and CDR2 is YFSETQ. Deletions cut 9 bases from V and 0 bases from J, with 16 bases between. The CDR3 length is 15 residues. The CDR3 sequence is CATMGGGSSYNEQFF. CDR3 in DNA: TGCGCCACCATGGGGGGAGGCAGCTCCTACAATGAGCAGTTCTTC.

The sample holds a few counts of this clonotype. Its ends do not fully match the called genes, so a read error is possible. The chain recombines TRBV4-2 with TRBJ2-3, with TRBD2 matching 10 bases. Germline V CDR1 and CDR2: LGHNA, YNFKEQ. The CDR3 length is 16 residues. In DNA form, the CDR3 reads TGTACCAGCAGCCGATCCGGGACTAGCGGCACAGATACGCAGTATTTT. It translates to CTSSRSGTSGTDTQYF.

This clonotype was counted a few times. The chain uses TRBV30 and TRBJ1-4; D is undetermined. V dropped 1 base and J dropped 8 bases, with 11 bases sitting between them. The CDR3 contains 13 residues. Per germline, CDR1 GTSNPN and CDR2 SVGIG (reference sequence). CDR3 in DNA: TGTGCCTGGAGTGGGGGTTTTCGAGAAAAACTGTTTTTT. Translated, it gives CAWSGGFREKLFF.

This clonotype was found many times. The chain employs TRBV5-5 and TRBJ2-1; D call uncertain. Germline V gene lookup returns CDR1 SGHKS and CDR2 YYEKEE (reference sequence). Between the trimmed V and J ends, which lost 5 bases and 4 bases, there was a span of 16 bases. This CDR3 contains 15 residues. The CDR3 DNA reads as TGTGCCAGCAGTTTAGGCCTCGCCATTTACAATGAGCAGTTCTTC. Translation: CASSLGLAIYNEQFF.

This clonotype showed up many times. The chain links TRBV30 to TRBJ2-1, with 8 bases fitting TRBD2. V dropped 0 bases and J dropped 7; count of bases not matched to a gene: 8. The CDR3 spans 15 residues. The V gene's germline CDR1 is GTSNPN and CDR2 SVGIG (reference sequence). This CDR3 reads CAWSVQLAAPNEQFF. The CDR3 DNA sequence: TGTGCCTGGAGTGTACAACTAGCGGCCCCAAATGAGCAGTTCTTC.

The chain carries TRBV19 and TRBJ2-3, with D unresolved. V shed 3 bases and J shed 5 bases, with 9 bases lying between them. The germline CDR1 and CDR2 sequences are LNHDA and SQIVND (reference sequence). CDR3 size: 13 residues. CDR3 bases: TGTGCCAGTAGTATGGTCCATAGAGATACGCAGTATTTT. It yields the protein CASSMVHRDTQYF.

A remark on this clonotype: The junction and the germline gene differ at one end; a read error may be behind it. The gene calls are TRBV4-3 and TRBJ1-1, with TRBD1 identical over 9 bases. Germline-derived CDR1 and CDR2 are LGHNA and YSLEER. The length of the CDR3 is 18 residues. The DNA for the CDR3 is TGCGCCAGCAGCCATTCGGGGATCACAGGGGGCCTGAACACTGAAGCTTCCTTT. Its protein is CASSHSGITGGLNTEASF.

The chain uses TRBV6-4 and TRBJ2-3; D is perhaps TRBD1 (6 bases). CDR3 length equals 13 residues. With 3 bases removed from V and 5 bases from J, the gap between germline ends came to 9 bases. Germline V gives CDR1 MRHNA, CDR2 SNTAGT. CDR3: CASSEGQLDTQYF. CDR3 bases: TGTGCCAGCAGTGAAGGACAGTTAGATACGCAGTATTTT.

A few counts support this clonotype. The chain recombines TRBV6-5 with TRBJ2-1; the D is unclear. Trimming removed 2 bases at V and 5 bases at J, with 10 bases between. The CDR3 extends over 14 amino acids. Germline V gene sequence: CDR1 MNHEY, CDR2 SVGAGI. The CDR3 sequence: CASSYGERNNEQFF. The CDR3 DNA reads TGTGCCAGCAGTTACGGGGAACGAAACAATGAGCAGTTCTTC.

This clonotype appeared many times. V usage is TRBV28 and J usage is TRBJ1-5, with D perhaps matching TRBD1 (6 bases). V lost 5 bases, J lost 2 bases, and 13 bases lay in between. This CDR3 has 15 residues. Germline V gene sequence: CDR1 MDHEN, CDR2 SYDVKM. CDR3 sequence reads: CASSNREVGNQPQHF. CDR3 nucleotides: TGTGCCAGCAGTAACAGGGAAGTCGGCAATCAGCCCCAGCATTTT.

The table lists this clonotype with many counts. The chain is built from TRBV11-1 and TRBJ2-3; TRBD1 or TRBD2 may be the D gene (5 bases each). This CDR3 region has 15 residues. V was trimmed by 5 bases and J by 0 bases, leaving 12 bases between them. Per the germline V gene, CDR1 is SGHAT and CDR2 is FQDESV (reference sequence). The CDR3 region has the DNA TGTGCCAGCAGCCGGGACGGATATAGCACAGATACGCAGTATTTT. Translation gives CASSRDGYSTDTQYF.

This clonotype was picked up a small number of times. V usage is TRBV4-2 and J usage is TRBJ2-7, with TRBD2 identical over 10 bases. The CDR3 consists of 15 residues. After removal of 4 bases from V and 9 bases from J, the junction contained 12 bases not matched to a gene. The V gene's germline CDR1 is LGHNA and CDR2 YNFKEQ. The CDR3 loop is CASSPSRTSGLGQYF. CDR3 DNA sequence: TGTGCCAGCAGCCCGTCCAGGACTAGCGGACTCGGGCAGTACTTC.

This clonotype was counted ten times or more. The chain employs TRBV7-2 and TRBJ2-1; 9 nucleotides match TRBD2. Per the germline V gene, CDR1 is SGHTA and CDR2 is FQGNSA. J gave up 6 bases and V 4 bases, and 4 bases lay outside the gene matches. The CDR3 runs to 14 residues. CDR3 nucleotide sequence: TGTGCCAGCAGCTCGGGACTAGCACCCAATGAGCAGTTCTTC. This sequence encodes CASSSGLAPNEQFF.

This clonotype was recorded many times. This chain joins TRBV20-1 and TRBJ2-5; no reliable D call. The germline CDR1 and CDR2 sequences are DFQATT and SNEGSKA (reference sequence). Trimming stripped 1 base from V and 4 bases from J, with 7 bases between. The CDR3 runs 12 residues. CDR3 loop: CSARGKVETQYF. CDR3 nucleotide sequence: TGCAGTGCTAGAGGAAAGGTAGAGACCCAGTACTTC.

This clonotype appeared many times. The V and J genes are TRBV28 and TRBJ1-1, with D possibly TRBD1 on 6 matching bases. The CDR3 spans 15 residues. Germline CDR1 is MDHEN and CDR2 is SYDVKM. The V end was cut by 5 bases, the J end by 0 bases, with 13 bases between. For the CDR3, the DNA is TGTGCCAGCAGTGAAACCAGGGGACTGAACACTGAAGCTTTCTTT. Translating it yields CASSETRGLNTEAFF.

Worth noting for this clonotype: A much larger clone is a single base away; this may be a read error. CDR3 DNA sequence: TGTGCCAGCAGCTTTTTTGGGACAGGGAATGAAAAACTGTTTTTT. It is translated as CASSFFGTGNEKLFF. This chain links TRBV7-9 with TRBJ1-4; 9 nucleotides align to TRBD1. CDR1 is SEHNR and CDR2 is FQNEAQ in the germline V gene (reference sequence). V shed 3 bases, J shed 5 bases, and the junction held 4 bases outside the gene matches. The CDR3 has 15 amino acids.

This clonotype occurred a few times. The chain uses TRBV5-6 and TRBJ2-3; 7 bases are shared with TRBD2. The CDR3 loop spans 16 amino acids. V shed 8 bases, J shed 0 bases, and the junction held 12 bases outside the gene matches. Looked up from germline, CDR1 is SGHDT and CDR2 is YYEEEE. The CDR3 loop reads CASRENSGESTDTQYF. The CDR3 nucleotides read TGTGCCAGTAGAGAAAACAGCGGGGAGAGCACAGATACGCAGTATTTT.

This clonotype was counted many times. This chain links TRBV28 with TRBJ2-1, with TRBD2 matching over 8 bases. With 5 bases clipped from V and 8 bases from J, the junction kept 11 bases outside the gene matches. From germline, CDR1 is MDHEN and CDR2 SYDVKM. The CDR3 totals 15 residues. CDR3 region: CASSLLQREPDEQFF. The CDR3 DNA is TGTGCCAGCAGTCTGCTGCAGCGGGAGCCCGATGAGCAGTTCTTC.

This clonotype was detected many times. The V gene is TRBV18, the J gene TRBJ2-2; TRBD1 agrees at 8 bases. J lost 4 bases, V lost 2 bases, and 12 bases had no gene match. The V gene's germline CDR1 is KGHSH and CDR2 LQKENI. The CDR3 has 18 residues. The CDR3 DNA is TGTGCCAGCTCACCATTCCCCGGACAGGGAATAAGCACCGGGGAGCTGTTTTTT. Its protein product is CASSPFPGQGISTGELFF.

The sample holds many counts of this clonotype. The chain links TRBV6-1 to TRBJ2-7, with 9 bases that match TRBD1. The trim removed 11 bases at V and 4 bases at J, leaving 6 bases unmatched. The CDR3 consists of 12 residues. Germline V gives CDR1 MNHNS, CDR2 SASEGT. DNA for the CDR3: TGTGCCGGCGGGACAGGGATATACGAGCAGTACTTC. This gives the protein CAGGTGIYEQYF.

As concerns this clonotype: This may stem from a read error, because a much larger clone lies one nucleotide away. V is TRBV15 and J is TRBJ2-7; a weak D match, TRBD2 (6 bases). Per germline, CDR1 LNHNV and CDR2 YYDKDF (reference sequence). CDR3 length equals 13 residues. The CDR3, as DNA: TGTGCCACCAGTCGCGGGGACTTCTACGGGCAGTACTTC. Translation: CATSRGDFYGQYF.

This clonotype has at least ten counts. The V and J genes are TRBV7-9 and TRBJ2-1, with D hard to call. CDR3 length: 12 residues. Trimming pared 4 bases from V and 8 bases from J, leaving 9 bases between. The germline CDR1 and CDR2 sequences are SEHNR and FQNEAQ (reference sequence). As DNA, the CDR3 is TGTGCCAGCAGCTCTATTGGTGATGAGCAGTTCTTC. This encodes CASSSIGDEQFF.

This clonotype was detected only once. Germline is not matched at one junction end, which may reflect a read error. The chain links TRBV5-1 to TRBJ2-3; D unclear. Germline CDR1 SGHRS, CDR2 YFSETQ. This CDR3 is 13 amino acids long. As DNA, the CDR3 is TGCGGCAGCAGCCGGGTGTGGGGAGATACGCAGTATTTT. This gives the protein CGSSRVWGDTQYF.

This clonotype was counted ten times or more. The V gene is TRBV6-1, the J gene TRBJ2-6; D remains unclear. Looked up from germline, CDR1 is MNHNS and CDR2 is SASEGT. V was cut by 1 base and J by 4 bases, with 11 bases left in between. The CDR3 length is 16 residues. Here the CDR3 reads CASSEVAVSGANVLTF. CDR3 DNA: TGTGCCAGCAGTGAAGTGGCAGTCTCCGGGGCCAACGTCCTGACTTTC.

This clonotype was seen ten or more times. This CDR3 reads CASSPPTSPPEETQYF. CDR3 DNA sequence: TGTGCCAGCAGTCCCCCGACTAGCCCCCCCGAAGAGACCCAGTACTTC. The genes are TRBV12-3 or TRBV12-4 and TRBJ2-5; 7 bases fit TRBD2. The V and J ends lost 5 bases and 3 bases, in that order; junction bases with no gene match: 12. The CDR3 extends over 16 amino acids.

The chain links TRBV19 to TRBJ2-7; a weak D match, TRBD2 (5 bases). V was pared by 3 bases and J by 3 bases, with 9 bases between. Germline V gives CDR1 LNHDA, CDR2 SQIVND (reference sequence). CDR3 length: 13 amino acids. CDR3 nucleotide sequence: TGTGCCAGTAGTATGACCGGGAACTACGAGCAGTACTTC. Its protein product is CASSMTGNYEQYF.